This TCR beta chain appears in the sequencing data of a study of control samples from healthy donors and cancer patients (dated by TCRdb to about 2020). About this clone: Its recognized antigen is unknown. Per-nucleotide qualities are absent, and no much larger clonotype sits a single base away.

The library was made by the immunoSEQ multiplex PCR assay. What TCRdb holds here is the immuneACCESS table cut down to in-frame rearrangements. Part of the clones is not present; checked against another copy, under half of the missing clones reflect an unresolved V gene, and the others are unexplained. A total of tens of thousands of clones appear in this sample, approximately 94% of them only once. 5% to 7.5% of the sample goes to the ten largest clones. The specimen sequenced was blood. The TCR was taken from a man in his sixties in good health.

The sequenced DNA is TGTGCCAGCAGTGTCAGGGGTCGGGACACTGAAGCTTTCTTT. It encodes CASSVRGRDTEAFF. Here the chain combines TRBV2 and TRBJ1-1; a tentative D call is TRBD1 (6 bases match). V was cut back by 4 bases and J by 3 bases, leaving a gap of 12 bases between them. The CDR3 starts with the cysteine, ends with the phenylalanine, and has 14 residues. Solely the CDR3 DNA is kept, with 42 bases framed from the first base. CDR1 is given as SNHLY and CDR2 as FYNNEI, both from the germline V gene. This CDR3, with the reference TRBV2 and TRBJ1-1 proteins standing in past its ends, gives the full variable domain EPEVTQTPSHQVTQMGQEVILRCVPISNHLYFYWYRQILGQKVEFLVSFYNNEISEKSEIFDDQFSVERPDGSNFTLKIRSTKLEDSAMYFCASSVRGRDTEAFFGQGTRLTVV.